This T cell receptor (beta chain) was profiled in a study of vaccination effects on CD4 cells after COVID-19. Across the study: Either the BNT162b2 or mRNA-1273 vaccine was given to participants in two doses. Study results and limitations: In the study, convalescent patients were few, and early post-infection timepoints were absent.

Turning to this clone: What it binds is unknown.

The CDR3 contains 13 residues. CDR1 GTSNPN and CDR2 SVGIG come from the germline V gene (reference sequence). The ends were cut back, 1 base at V and 3 bases at J, with 9 bases in the middle. Generated by immunoSEQ multiplex PCR, the TCRdb table keeps only in-frame clones and is missing some. The sample includes 25,000 to 35,000 clones, 75% to 85% of them seen just once. Sequencing was preceded by expansion of antigen-specific CD4+ T cells with viral peptide pools in the ViraFEST assay. Subsequent to a culture period of about ten days, CD4+ T cells were isolated. Prior SARS-CoV-2 infection was absent in the vaccine recipients, as shown by negative nucleocapsid antibodies. Wells of 1.8 million or so PBMC each were grown with about 9.8 IU/ml IL-2 and approximately 9.5 ug/ml peptides. Fresh IL-2-containing medium replaced half the medium on days 3 and 7.

Sequenced here: CD4+ T cells from PBMCs cultured with SARS-CoV-2 spike peptides, sampled before COVID-19 vaccination. The gene calls are TRBV30 and TRBJ1-1; D is ambiguous. This sequence was found in a human donor who received a COVID-19 vaccine. The CDR3 protein is CAWSARVDTEAFF. CDR3 nucleotide sequence: TGTGCCTGGAGTGCCCGGGTGGACACTGAAGCTTTCTTT.